The 29 T cell receptor beta chains below were found in one sample sequenced in a study of long-term antiretroviral therapy in people with HIV. At the survey level, the v3.0 immunoSEQ assay was run. This table comes from immunoSEQ multiplex PCR, and its TCRdb copy is limited to in-frame clones, with some not included. The sample yields fewer than 30,000 clones, approximately 80% seen once. Sequences were derived from unsorted PBMCs, sampled 1.1 years before starting antiretroviral therapy. These receptors all stem from a woman younger than 45 with HIV.

The chain has TRBV7-6 and TRBJ2-3; 10 bases agree with TRBD1. The CDR3 runs 14 residues. The ends lost 5 bases at V and 4 bases at J; junction bases unmatched: 3. CDR1 is SGHVS and CDR2 is FNYEAQ in the germline V gene. CDR3 loop: CASSRDRGADTQYF. DNA of the CDR3: TGTGCCAGCAGCCGGGACAGGGGAGCAGATACGCAGTATTTT.

J is TRBJ2-3 and V is TRBV5-1, with 8 positions matching TRBD2. This CDR3 comprises 17 residues. Germline-derived CDR1 and CDR2 are SGHRS and YFSETQ. Trimming cost V 0 bases and J 4 bases; bases outside gene matches: 10. Here the CDR3 reads CASSLDNGGGGADTQYF. CDR3 sequence (DNA): TGCGCCAGCAGCTTGGATAACGGGGGGGGAGGCGCAGATACGCAGTATTTT.

This clone has only one observation. V usage is TRBV5-1 and J usage is TRBJ2-1; D gene uncertain. Trimming took 2 bases from V and 0 from J, leaving 3 bases between them. Germline V gene data show CDR1 as SGHRS and CDR2 as YFSETQ. The CDR3 loop spans 13 amino acids. The CDR3 DNA reads TGCGCCAGCAGCTTTTACTCCTACAATGAGCAGTTCTTC. This codes for CASSFYSYNEQFF.

The chain joins TRBV11-2 to TRBJ1-1; TRBD1 might be the D (6 bases). The CDR3 length is 15 residues. Germline lookup yields CDR1 SGHAT and CDR2 FQNNGV. The ends were cut back, 6 bases at V and 2 bases at J, with 16 bases in the middle. In nucleotides, the CDR3 is TGTGCCAGCAGACCACAGACAGGTTTTAACACTGAAGCTTTCTTT. Its translation is CASRPQTGFNTEAFF.

This chain links TRBV28 with TRBJ1-5; D is possibly TRBD1 (5 bases). Trimming cost V 2 bases and J 3 bases, with 8 bases left between them. The germline CDR1 and CDR2 sequences are MDHEN and SYDVKM. This CDR3 is 14 amino acids long. CDR3 nucleotides: TGTGCCAGCAGTTTAAGGGGAAACAATCAGCCCCAGCATTTT. Translating it yields CASSLRGNNQPQHF.

This clone was seen just once. J is TRBJ1-1 and V is TRBV30; D is undetermined. The CDR3 runs 14 residues. The V gene lost 5 bases and the J gene lost 0 bases, with 13 bases spanning the gap. Germline loops: CDR1 GTSNPN, CDR2 SVGIG (reference sequence). CDR3 DNA sequence: TGTGCCTGGGCACTCGAAGTCCTGAACACTGAAGCTTTCTTT. Its protein product is CAWALEVLNTEAFF.

This chain connects TRBV6-6 to TRBJ2-1; the match to TRBD1 covers 7 bases. V lost 5 bases, J lost 10 bases, and 5 bases stayed unmatched. CDR1 is MNHNY and CDR2 is SVGAGI in the germline V gene (reference sequence). CDR3 size: 12 residues. The DNA of the CDR3 is TGTGCCAGCAGTCCGACAGGGCCGGAGCAGTTCTTC. Its translation: CASSPTGPEQFF.

The chain links TRBV7-6 to TRBJ2-2; D ambiguous. Between the trimmed V and J ends, which lost 2 bases and 3 bases, there was a span of 16 bases. In germline, CDR1 is SGHVS, CDR2 FNYEAQ. The CDR3 covers 17 residues. The CDR3: CASSLWYTKDYTGELFF. CDR3 nucleotide sequence: TGTGCCAGCAGCTTATGGTATACCAAAGACTACACCGGGGAGCTGTTTTTT.

The rearrangement links TRBV11-2 to TRBJ2-1, with D possibly matching TRBD2 (6 bases). CDR1 is SGHAT and CDR2 is FQNNGV in the germline V gene. V was trimmed by 1 base and J by 3 bases, leaving 10 bases between them. This CDR3 region has 15 residues. The CDR3 coding sequence is TGTGCCAGCAGCTTAGCCGGGACTCTCTACAATGAGCAGTTCTTC. Its protein is CASSLAGTLYNEQFF.

V is TRBV4-1 and J is TRBJ1-5; no clear D. Deletions cut 0 bases from V and 0 bases from J, with 12 bases between. Germline values: CDR1 MGHRA, CDR2 YSYEKL. The CDR3 has 17 amino acids. CDR3 sequence reads: CASSQDQRAYSNQPQHF. CDR3 DNA sequence: TGCGCCAGCAGCCAAGATCAAAGGGCTTATAGCAATCAGCCCCAGCATTTT.

Here the CDR3 DNA reads TGTGCTAGTGGTTTTAGACTAGCTGCTGATACGCAGTATTTT. This codes for CASGFRLAADTQYF. The chain couples TRBV12-5 to TRBJ2-3; 7 bases agree with TRBD2. This CDR3 has 14 residues. Germline V gene lookup returns CDR1 LGHNT and CDR2 FRNRAP. Unmatched junction bases numbered 6, after V lost 3 bases and J lost 6 bases.

CDR3 sequence reads: CASSAFPMTGRMNTGELFF. CDR3 in DNA: TGTGCCAGCAGCGCATTTCCGATGACAGGGCGTATGAACACCGGGGAGCTGTTTTTT. The chain recombines TRBV7-6 with TRBJ2-2; 7 nucleotides line up with TRBD1. After removal of 5 bases from V and 1 base from J, the junction contained 16 bases not matched to a gene. Germline lookup yields CDR1 SGHVS and CDR2 FNYEAQ. This CDR3 is built from 19 residues.

This chain joins TRBV19 and TRBJ1-6; maybe TRBD1 (6 bases). The CDR3 runs to 15 residues. V lost 4 bases to trimming and J lost 10 bases, with 17 bases between them. Germline CDR1 reads LNHDA; CDR2 reads SQIVND (reference sequence). CDR3 sequence reads: CASSTGEMEISPLHF. The CDR3 DNA is TGTGCCAGTAGTACAGGGGAAATGGAAATCTCACCCCTCCACTTT.

This clone occurred a few times. The chain links TRBV9 to TRBJ1-2; the D gene is possibly TRBD1 (5 bases). The CDR3 length is 14 residues. V was trimmed by 0 bases and J by 10 bases, leaving 16 bases between them. In germline, CDR1 is SGDLS, CDR2 YYNGEE. The CDR3 DNA sequence: TGTGCCAGCAGCGTAGATGGGGCAGGCTTGTTCTACACCTTC. This gives the protein CASSVDGAGLFYTF.

The J gene is TRBJ1-2, the V gene TRBV5-1; the D is unclear. V was pared by 0 bases and J by 1 base, with 10 bases between. CDR3 size: 15 residues. Germline V CDR1 and CDR2: SGHRS, YFSETQ. The CDR3 loop reads CASSLGRVNNYGYTF. In nucleotides, the CDR3 is TGCGCCAGCAGCTTGGGACGAGTGAATAACTATGGCTACACCTTC.

The chain links TRBV20-1 to TRBJ2-1; no reliable D call. This CDR3 spans 11 amino acids. The V and J ends lost 0 bases and 3 bases respectively, with 0 bases between them. Germline CDR1 DFQATT, CDR2 SNEGSKA (reference sequence). The CDR3 coding sequence is TGCAGTGCTAGAGACTACAATGAGCAGTTCTTC. This gives the protein CSARDYNEQFF.

J is TRBJ1-2 and V is TRBV9, with TRBD1 matching over 9 bases. The CDR3 is 16 residues long. The germline CDR1 and CDR2 sequences are SGDLS and YYNGEE. With 6 bases clipped from V and 5 bases from J, the junction kept 14 bases outside the gene matches. The chain's CDR3 is CASTSDLQGAGYGYTF. CDR3 nucleotides: TGTGCCAGCACGTCGGACCTACAGGGGGCGGGGTATGGCTACACCTTC. The whole variable domain, remainder taken from reference TRBV9 and TRBJ1-2, is DSGVTQTPKHLITATGQRVTLRCSPRSGDLSVYWYQQSLDQGLQFLIQYYNGEERAKGNILERFSAQQFPDLHSELNLSSLELGDSALYFCASTSDLQGAGYGYTFGSGTRLTVV.

The V and J genes are TRBV5-1 and TRBJ2-7; TRBD1 agrees at 7 bases. Per germline, CDR1 SGHRS and CDR2 YFSETQ. V shed 4 bases and J 4 bases; nucleotides not matched to a gene: 14. This CDR3 region has 16 residues. This CDR3 is CASSHCKTGPPYEQYV. CDR3 nucleotides: TGCGCCAGCAGCCACTGCAAGACAGGGCCCCCTTACGAGCAGTACGTC.

Sample share makes this clone medium-sized. This chain connects TRBV6-5 to TRBJ1-2; D remains unclear. Germline values: CDR1 MNHEY, CDR2 SVGAGI. V gave up 4 bases and J gave up 1 base, with 7 bases separating them. This CDR3 spans 13 amino acids. The CDR3 protein is CASSLGSNYGYTF. CDR3 nucleotide sequence: TGTGCCAGCAGTTTGGGCAGTAACTATGGCTACACCTTC.

V gene TRBV27 combines with J gene TRBJ2-1, with D possibly called TRBD1 or TRBD2 (5 bases each). Per the germline V gene, CDR1 is MNHEY and CDR2 is SMNVEV (reference sequence). The V and J ends lost 4 bases and 0 bases respectively, with 13 bases between them. This CDR3 comprises 16 residues. The CDR3 coding sequence is TGTGCCAGCAGTTCGGGAATGGGGGTCTCCTACAATGAGCAGTTCTTC. Translating it yields CASSSGMGVSYNEQFF.

The rearrangement uses TRBV9 and TRBJ1-3; D is unresolved. Germline assignment: CDR1 SGDLS and CDR2 YYNGEE. Trimming left V 3 bases short and J 5 bases short, with 0 bases between. The CDR3 sequence is 10 residues long. In DNA, the CDR3 is TGTGCCAGCAGCGGAAACACCATATATTTT. Translated, it gives CASSGNTIYF.

This chain uses TRBV2 with TRBJ1-5; 7 nucleotides line up with TRBD1. J lost 3 bases, V lost 6 bases, and 8 bases had no gene match. CDR3 length: 15 residues. Germline V gene lookup returns CDR1 SNHLY and CDR2 FYNNEI. Here the CDR3 reads CASRPLGTVNQPQHF. DNA for the CDR3: TGTGCCAGCAGACCTTTAGGGACAGTCAATCAGCCCCAGCATTTT.

The J gene is TRBJ2-2, the V gene TRBV14, with D perhaps matching TRBD1 (6 bases). V was cut by 5 bases and J by 0 bases, with 13 bases left in between. The CDR3 spans 16 residues. Germline values: CDR1 SGHDN, CDR2 FVKESK. This CDR3 is CASSAVGQSNTGELFF. CDR3 DNA: TGTGCCAGCAGCGCTGTAGGACAGTCGAACACCGGGGAGCTGTTTTTT.

This clone has more than one count but fewer than ten. This rearrangement joins TRBV19 to TRBJ1-5, with D uncertain. V lost 9 bases and J lost 4, with 13 bases in between. Germline CDR1 LNHDA, CDR2 SQIVND (reference sequence). The CDR3 sequence is 13 residues long. The DNA for the CDR3 is TGTGCCAGCAGTCAAAATCCGAATCAGCCCCAGCATTTT. It yields the protein CASSQNPNQPQHF.

The chain carries TRBV28 and TRBJ1-1; TRBD1 aligns across 9 bases. CDR1 and CDR2 (germline): MDHEN, SYDVKM. The CDR3 is made up of 14 amino acids. Trimming removed 4 bases from V and 6 bases from J; junction bases left unmatched: 6. The CDR3 protein is CASSWDREGAEAFF. As DNA, the CDR3 is TGTGCCAGCAGTTGGGACAGGGAAGGGGCTGAAGCTTTCTTT.

The V gene is TRBV9, the J gene TRBJ2-3; D call uncertain. The germline V and J ends were trimmed by 0 bases and 4 bases, with 0 bases remaining between them. This CDR3 is 11 amino acids long. Germline CDR1 is SGDLS and CDR2 is YYNGEE. The CDR3 DNA sequence: TGTGCCAGCAGCGTAGCAGATACGCAGTATTTT. It is translated as CASSVADTQYF.

Here the CDR3 DNA reads TGTGCCAGCAGCTTGGAGACGGTTGTCTATGGCTACACCTTC. Protein sequence: CASSLETVVYGYTF. The chain combines TRBV5-4 with TRBJ1-2; D is undetermined. V lost 0 bases to trimming and J lost 4 bases, with 10 bases between them. Germline CDR1 is SGHNT and CDR2 is YYREEE (reference sequence). This CDR3 comprises 14 residues.

The V and J genes are TRBV2 and TRBJ1-2; a possible D gene is TRBD1 (5 bases). Germline V gives CDR1 SNHLY, CDR2 FYNNEI. V gave up 7 bases and J gave up 8 bases, with 17 bases separating them. This CDR3 is built from 13 residues. CDR3 residues: CASKTGRPNGYTF. CDR3 in DNA: TGTGCCAGCAAGACGGGACGGCCGAACGGCTACACCTTC.

The V gene is TRBV2, the J gene TRBJ1-5; D gene uncertain. In germline, CDR1 is SNHLY, CDR2 FYNNEI. V gave up 6 bases and J gave up 3 bases, with 12 bases separating them. The CDR3 spans 14 residues. In nucleotides, the CDR3 is TGTGCCAGCAGAGGACCGGCAATCAATCAGCCCCAGCATTTT. It encodes CASRGPAINQPQHF.